Listed below are T cell receptor beta chains from one sample, sequenced in a study of T cell responses to AZD1222 COVID-19 vaccine. Produced via immunoSEQ multiplex PCR; TCRdb's table is partial and in-frame only. The sample has some 60,000 clones, about three quarters seen once. Source: peripheral blood, taken 28 days after the second AZD1222 dose. Every receptor here comes from an adult who received the AZD1222 COVID-19 vaccine. Both conserved end residues are part of each CDR3. A D gene is named only where the DNA matches it firmly. Clone size is given for some rows only: seen once, a few or many times, or a class if the clone is expanded.

length: 15
V: TRBV6-1
size: .
J: TRBJ1-3
D: .
CDR3: CASSEDMSSGNTIYF
DNA: TGTGCCAGCAGTGAGGATATGAGTTCTGGAAACACCATATATTTT

length: 16
V: TRBV19
size: .
J: TRBJ1-4
D: TRBD1
CDR3: CASARQGVATNEKLFF
DNA: TGTGCCAGTGCGCGACAGGGGGTCGCAACTAATGAAAAACTGTTTTTT

length: 15
V: TRBV3-1/TRBV3-2
size: .
J: TRBJ1-1
D: .
CDR3: CASSQVAQGVSEAFF
DNA: TGTGCCAGCAGCCAAGTTGCCCAGGGAGTTAGTGAAGCTTTCTTT

length: 14
V: TRBV19
size: .
J: TRBJ2-7
D: .
CDR3: CASSVQESSYEQYF
DNA: TGTGCCAGTAGTGTACAGGAGAGCTCCTACGAGCAGTACTTC

length: 17
V: TRBV4-2
size: .
J: TRBJ2-2
D: .
CDR3: CASSQDGVGRHTGELFF
DNA: TGTGCCAGCAGCCAAGATGGTGTGGGACGACACACCGGGGAGCTGTTTTTT

length: 14
V: TRBV2
size: .
J: TRBJ1-1
D: .
CDR3: CASRGGGGLGEAFF
DNA: TGTGCCAGCAGGGGAGGGGGAGGTCTGGGTGAAGCTTTCTTT

length: 18
V: TRBV5-1
size: .
J: TRBJ1-6
D: TRBD1
CDR3: CASSYRTGGSSYNSPLHF
DNA: TGCGCCAGCAGCTACCGGACAGGCGGGAGCTCCTATAATTCACCCCTCCACTTT

length: 16
V: TRBV11-2
size: once
J: TRBJ2-5
D: TRBD2
CDR3: CASSLVGGSGQETQYF
DNA: TGTGCCAGCAGCTTAGTCGGGGGGTCGGGACAAGAGACCCAGTACTTC

length: 12
V: TRBV7-9
size: .
J: TRBJ2-7
D: .
CDR3: CASSLTGLEQYF
DNA: TGTGCCAGCAGTCTAACAGGGTTGGAGCAGTACTTC

length: 14
V: TRBV4-2
size: .
J: TRBJ1-2
D: TRBD1
CDR3: CASSETGGNYGYTF
DNA: TGTGCCAGCAGTGAGACAGGGGGGAACTATGGCTACACCTTC

length: 15
V: TRBV6-5
size: .
J: TRBJ1-1
D: TRBD1
CDR3: CASRSGQGGNTEAFF
DNA: TGTGCCAGCAGGTCGGGACAGGGGGGCAACACTGAAGCTTTCTTT

length: 16
V: TRBV6-5
size: .
J: TRBJ1-2
D: TRBD1
CDR3: CASSYDPGQSNYGYTF
DNA: TGTGCCAGCAGTTATGACCCGGGACAGTCTAACTATGGCTACACCTTC

length: 15
V: TRBV28
size: once
J: TRBJ1-4
D: .
CDR3: CASSLPQGTNEKLFF
DNA: TGTGCCAGCAGCTTACCTCAGGGAACTAATGAAAAACTGTTTTTT

length: 12
V: TRBV12-3/TRBV12-4
size: .
J: TRBJ1-5
D: .
CDR3: CASSQGFQPQHF
DNA: TGTGCCAGCAGTCAAGGATTTCAGCCCCAGCATTTT

length: 16
V: TRBV4-3
size: .
J: TRBJ2-1
D: TRBD2
CDR3: CASSQDPSGAYNEQFF
DNA: TGCGCCAGCAGCCAAGATCCTAGCGGGGCCTACAATGAGCAGTTCTTC

length: 11
V: TRBV6-5
size: .
J: TRBJ1-1
D: .
CDR3: CASTGQTEAFF
DNA: TGTGCCAGCACCGGACAGACTGAAGCTTTCTTT

length: 14
V: TRBV19
size: .
J: TRBJ2-1
D: TRBD2
CDR3: CASQTSAYYNEQFF
DNA: TGTGCCAGCCAGACTAGCGCCTATTACAATGAGCAGTTCTTC

length: 15
V: TRBV6-1
size: few
J: TRBJ1-2
D: .
CDR3: CASSEAMQPVDGYTF
DNA: TGTGCCAGCAGTGAAGCGATGCAACCCGTTGATGGCTACACCTTC

length: 13
V: TRBV11-2
size: once
J: TRBJ2-5
D: .
CDR3: CASSYSDQETQYF
DNA: TGTGCCAGCAGCTACAGCGATCAAGAGACCCAGTACTTC

length: 16
V: TRBV18
size: .
J: TRBJ1-6
D: .
CDR3: CASSPIRAGERSPLHF
DNA: TGTGCCAGCTCACCAATAAGAGCAGGGGAGCGATCACCCCTCCACTTT

length: 16
V: TRBV30
size: .
J: TRBJ1-3
D: TRBD1
CDR3: CAWRKGQGSSGNTIYF
DNA: TGTGCCTGGAGAAAGGGACAGGGAAGCTCTGGAAACACCATATATTTT

length: 16
V: TRBV3-1/TRBV3-2
size: once
J: TRBJ1-3
D: .
CDR3: CASSARTGASGNTIYF
DNA: TGTGCCAGCTCGGCAAGGACGGGCGCCTCTGGAAACACCATATATTTT

length: 13
V: TRBV29-1
size: .
J: TRBJ1-3
D: .
CDR3: CSVDAGLGNTIYF
DNA: TGCAGCGTTGATGCAGGGCTTGGAAACACCATATATTTT

length: 14
V: TRBV30
size: .
J: TRBJ1-1
D: .
CDR3: CALTGPTGATEAFF
DNA: TGTGCCCTAACAGGGCCGACGGGGGCCACTGAAGCTTTCTTT

length: 14
V: TRBV27
size: .
J: TRBJ1-2
D: .
CDR3: CASSSLTANYGYTF
DNA: TGTGCCAGCAGTTCGCTTACAGCTAACTATGGCTACACCTTC

length: 12
V: TRBV7-8
size: .
J: TRBJ1-5
D: .
CDR3: CASSAYKEPQHF
DNA: TGTGCCAGCTCCGCCTATAAGGAGCCCCAGCATTTT

length: 13
V: TRBV12-3/TRBV12-4
size: .
J: TRBJ1-1
D: .
CDR3: CASSFQGRTEAFF
DNA: TGTGCCAGCAGTTTTCAGGGAAGGACTGAAGCTTTCTTT

length: 16
V: TRBV5-4
size: .
J: TRBJ2-7
D: .
CDR3: CASSLAGGGSSYEQYF
DNA: TGTGCCAGCAGCTTGGCCGGAGGAGGGAGCTCCTACGAGCAGTACTTC

length: 13
V: TRBV5-1
size: .
J: TRBJ2-5
D: .
CDR3: CASSLRRQETQYF
DNA: TGCGCCAGCAGCTTACGGAGACAAGAGACCCAGTACTTC